This section outlines one TCR beta chain sequence together with its context. Trimming removed 5 bases from V and 1 base from J, with 14 bases in between. This CDR3 has 15 amino acids. Germline V gives CDR1 MDHEN, CDR2 SYDVKM. The source of the sample is a study of shared clonotypes between healthy human individuals. Produced via immunoSEQ multiplex PCR; TCRdb's table is partial and in-frame only. The sample carries approximately 1,500,000 clones, 96% recorded once. This rearrangement joins TRBV28 to TRBJ2-5; D is perhaps TRBD1 (6 bases). The receptor's source is a man aged 30 to 39 in good health. The sample taken for sequencing was naive CD4+ T cells sorted from blood. The sample's subset: CD45RA+ positively selected. Here the CDR3 reads CASSQRWTAQETQYF. The CDR3, as DNA: TGTGCCAGCAGTCAACGCTGGACAGCCCAAGAGACCCAGTACTTC. Full variable domain (missing parts from reference TRBV28 and TRBJ2-5): DVKVTQSSRYLVKRTGEKVFLECVQDMDHENMFWYRQDPGLGLRLIYFSYDVKMKEKGDIPEGYSVSREKKERFSLILESASTNQTSMYLCASSQRWTAQETQYFGPGTRLLVL.